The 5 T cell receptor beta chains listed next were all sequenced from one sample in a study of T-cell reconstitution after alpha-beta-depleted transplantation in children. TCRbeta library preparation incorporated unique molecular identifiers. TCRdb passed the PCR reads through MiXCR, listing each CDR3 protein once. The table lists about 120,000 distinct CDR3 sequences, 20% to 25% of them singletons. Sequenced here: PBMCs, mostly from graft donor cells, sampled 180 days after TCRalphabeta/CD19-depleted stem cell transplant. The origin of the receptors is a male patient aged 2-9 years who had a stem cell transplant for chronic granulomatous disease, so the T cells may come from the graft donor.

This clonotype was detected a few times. The CDR3 loop reads CAVQDRVNEQFF. CDR3 DNA sequence: TGTGCCGTCCAAGACAGGGTCAATGAGCAGTTCTTC. The chain joins TRBV10-3 to TRBJ2-1, with 7 bases fitting TRBD1. Per the germline V gene, CDR1 is ENHRY and CDR2 is SYGVKD. The CDR3 has 12 amino acids. V trimming: 11 bases; J trimming: 6 bases; junction bases outside the gene matches: 7.

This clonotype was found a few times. CDR3 region: CASSQNLAGPGNEQFF. The CDR3 region has the DNA TGTGCCAGCAGCCAAAACCTAGCGGGCCCGGGCAATGAGCAGTTCTTC. The rearrangement joins TRBV4-2 to TRBJ2-1; 8 bases fit TRBD2. The ends lost 2 bases at V and 6 bases at J; junction bases unmatched: 9. CDR1 LGHNA and CDR2 YNFKEQ come from the germline V gene. The CDR3 spans 16 residues.

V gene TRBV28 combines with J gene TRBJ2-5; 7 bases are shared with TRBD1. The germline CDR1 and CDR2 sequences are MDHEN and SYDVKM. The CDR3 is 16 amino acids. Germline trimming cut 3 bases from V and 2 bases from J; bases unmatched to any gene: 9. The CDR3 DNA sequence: TGTGCCAGCAGTTTCCCCGGGACAGAGATTCAAGAGACCCAGTACTTC. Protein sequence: CASSFPGTEIQETQYF. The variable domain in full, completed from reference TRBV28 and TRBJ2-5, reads DVKVTQSSRYLVKRTGEKVFLECVQDMDHENMFWYRQDPGLGLRLIYFSYDVKMKEKGDIPEGYSVSREKKERFSLILESASTNQTSMYLCASSFPGTEIQETQYFGPGTRLLVL.

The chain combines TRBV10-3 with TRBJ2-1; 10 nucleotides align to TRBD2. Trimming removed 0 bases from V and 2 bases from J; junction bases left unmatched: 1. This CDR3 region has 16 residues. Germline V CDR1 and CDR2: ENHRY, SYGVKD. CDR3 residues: CAISESSGRPYNEQFF. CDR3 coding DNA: TGTGCCATCAGTGAGTCTAGCGGGAGGCCCTACAATGAGCAGTTCTTC.

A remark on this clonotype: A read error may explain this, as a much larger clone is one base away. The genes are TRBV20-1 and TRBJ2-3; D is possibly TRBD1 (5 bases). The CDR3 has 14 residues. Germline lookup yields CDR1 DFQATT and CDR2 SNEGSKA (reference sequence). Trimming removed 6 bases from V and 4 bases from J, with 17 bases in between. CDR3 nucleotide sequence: TGCAGTGCCAGAAGACAGCCGGGCCCAGATACGCAGTATTTT. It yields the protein CSARRQPGPDTQYF.